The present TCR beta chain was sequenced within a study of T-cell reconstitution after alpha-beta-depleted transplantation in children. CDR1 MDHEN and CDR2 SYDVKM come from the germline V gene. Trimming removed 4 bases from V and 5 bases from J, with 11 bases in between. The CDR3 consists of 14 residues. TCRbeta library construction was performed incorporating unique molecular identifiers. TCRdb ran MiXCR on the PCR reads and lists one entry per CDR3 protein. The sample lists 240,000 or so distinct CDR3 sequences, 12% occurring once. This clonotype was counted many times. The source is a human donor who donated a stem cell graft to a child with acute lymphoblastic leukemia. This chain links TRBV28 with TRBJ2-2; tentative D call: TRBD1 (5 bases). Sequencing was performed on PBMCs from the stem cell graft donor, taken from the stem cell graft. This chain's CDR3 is CASSYFQGTGELFF. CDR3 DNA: TGTGCCAGCAGTTACTTTCAGGGAACCGGGGAGCTGTTTTTT.